What follows are 28 T cell receptor beta chains derived from one specimen sequenced in a study of T cell repertoires in cytomegalovirus infection. For these TCRs, the target antigens are not known. TCRdb fed the reads into MiXCR, producing one record per CDR3 protein. The sample yields around 430,000 distinct CDR3 sequences, approximately 46% seen once. The sample was cultured PBMCs, taken from culture after CMV antigen stimulation. The receptors shown here come from a human donor in good health (CMV status not recorded). Some clones in this sample may be carry-over from other donors' samples.

This chain uses TRBV6-2 or TRBV6-3 with TRBJ2-7; D is ambiguous. Deletions cut 1 base from V and 3 bases from J, with 10 bases between. Germline V gene lookup returns CDR1 MNHEY and CDR2 SVGEGT. This CDR3 region has 14 residues. The CDR3 DNA sequence: TGTGCCAGCAGTTACTTACCTCCCGGCTACGAGCAGTACTTC. This translates into CASSYLPPGYEQYF.

In this sample, this clonotype turned up a few times. This chain links TRBV7-9 with TRBJ1-2; 9 nucleotides match TRBD1. Trimming at V came to 6 bases and at J to 2 bases, leaving 10 bases not matched to a gene. Germline V gives CDR1 SEHNR, CDR2 FQNEAQ (reference sequence). The CDR3 covers 16 residues. The CDR3 sequence: CASRAPRTGANYGYTF. CDR3 nucleotides: TGTGCCAGCAGAGCCCCGCGGACAGGGGCCAACTATGGCTACACCTTC. The full variable domain, completed using reference TRBV7-9 and TRBJ1-2, is DTGVSQNPRHKITKRGQNVTFRCDPISEHNRLYWYRQTLGQGPEFLTYFQNEAQLEKSRLLSDRFSAERPKGSFSTLEIQRTEQGDSAMYLCASRAPRTGANYGYTFGSGTRLTVV.

The chain employs TRBV28 and TRBJ1-2, with a possible D match to TRBD1 (6 bases). V lost 10 bases and J lost 4, with 16 bases in between. CDR3 length equals 13 residues. The V gene's germline CDR1 is MDHEN and CDR2 SYDVKM. CDR3 nucleotides: TGTGCCACCGGAAGAAGGGGGACCTATGGCTACACCTTC. It yields the protein CATGRRGTYGYTF.

This clonotype has a handful of counts. A read error may account for a junction end that differs from germline. The rearrangement links TRBV6-2 or TRBV6-3 to TRBJ2-7; D gene uncertain. The germline gives CDR1 MNHEY, CDR2 SVGEGT. The CDR3 sequence is 13 residues long. The DNA for the CDR3 is TGTGCCAGCAGTGCACAAGAACGGTACGCGCAGTACTTC. As protein: CASSAQERYAQYF.

This rearrangement joins TRBV5-5 to TRBJ2-1, with TRBD1 matching 10 bases. Germline values: CDR1 SGHKS, CDR2 YYEKEE (reference sequence). The V and J ends lost 4 bases and 7 bases, in that order; junction bases with no gene match: 8. The CDR3 spans 15 residues. Here the CDR3 reads CASSNRDRGLNEQFF. In DNA, the CDR3 is TGTGCCAGCAGCAACCGGGACAGGGGCCTAAATGAGCAGTTCTTC.

This clonotype was detected a few times. The chain joins TRBV20-1 to TRBJ2-7; 9 bases map to TRBD2. The CDR3 covers 13 residues. In germline, CDR1 is DFQATT, CDR2 SNEGSKA (reference sequence). The V segment lost 5 bases and the J segment 5 bases; nucleotides outside the gene matches: 7. CDR3 bases: TGCAGTGCTGTCGGCGGGGGGGACGACGAGCAGTACTTC. Its protein is CSAVGGGDDEQYF.

The rearrangement links TRBV19 to TRBJ1-1, with a weak D call TRBD1 (5 bases). V lost 3 bases, J lost 5 bases, and 7 bases lay in between. Germline V gives CDR1 LNHDA, CDR2 SQIVND (reference sequence). CDR3 length equals 12 residues. The CDR3 nucleotides read TGTGCCAGTAGTATCGAGGGGACTGAAGCTTTCTTT. Residues: CASSIEGTEAFF.

This clonotype occurred a few times. This rearrangement joins TRBV6-5 to TRBJ1-2; 8 bases match TRBD1. Germline lookup yields CDR1 MNHEY and CDR2 SVGAGI. Germline trimming cut 2 bases from V and 4 bases from J; bases unmatched to any gene: 12. The CDR3 loop spans 17 amino acids. CDR3 sequence: CASSYPEAGGSRYGYTF. In DNA form, the CDR3 reads TGTGCCAGCAGTTACCCTGAGGCAGGGGGCTCCCGCTATGGCTACACCTTC.

This chain joins TRBV5-1 and TRBJ2-1, with 9 bases lining up with TRBD2. Trimming cost V 3 bases and J 7 bases; bases outside gene matches: 11. Per germline, CDR1 SGHRS and CDR2 YFSETQ. The CDR3 spans 16 residues. CDR3 sequence: CASSWISGSGENEQFF. The CDR3 DNA is TGCGCCAGCAGCTGGATTAGCGGGAGCGGGGAGAATGAGCAGTTCTTC.

The genes are TRBV7-6 and TRBJ2-7, with D perhaps matching TRBD1 or TRBD2 (7 bases each). This CDR3 contains 16 residues. The germline V and J ends were trimmed by 3 bases and 5 bases, with 20 bases remaining between them. From germline, CDR1 is SGHVS and CDR2 FNYEAQ. CDR3 residues: CASSFATGRDRDEQYF. The CDR3 DNA reads TGTGCCAGCAGCTTTGCGACAGGGAGGGATAGGGACGAGCAGTACTTC.

The chain couples TRBV28 to TRBJ2-6; D possibly corresponds to TRBD1 (7 bases). With 3 bases removed from V and 0 bases from J, the gap between germline ends came to 12 bases. This CDR3 has 17 residues. Germline V gene sequence: CDR1 MDHEN, CDR2 SYDVKM. DNA for the CDR3: TGTGCCAGCAGTTTGGAGGGGGCATACTCTGGGGCCAACGTCCTGACTTTC. It encodes CASSLEGAYSGANVLTF.

This clonotype turned up a few times. This chain links TRBV19 with TRBJ1-5; D perhaps matches TRBD1 (5 bases). The V gene lost 3 bases and the J gene lost 1 base, with 13 bases spanning the gap. The length of the CDR3 is 16 residues. CDR1 and CDR2 from the germline V gene are LNHDA and SQIVND (reference sequence). The CDR3 here is CASSISGHLSNQPQHF. The CDR3 DNA reads as TGTGCCAGTAGTATCTCCGGACACCTAAGCAATCAGCCCCAGCATTTT.

A few counts support this clonotype. The rearrangement joins TRBV6-9 to TRBJ2-5; D remains unclear. V was pared by 4 bases and J by 3 bases, with 3 bases between. Germline V CDR1 and CDR2: MNHGY, SVAAGI. CDR3 length equals 11 residues. CDR3 DNA sequence: TGTGCCAGCAGTTGGGAAGAGACCCAGTACTTC. Translation: CASSWEETQYF.

In this sample, this clonotype turned up a few times. J is TRBJ1-6 and V is TRBV18; no firm D call. Trimming removed 6 bases at V and 7 bases at J, with 10 bases between. This CDR3 has 13 residues. Per the germline V gene, CDR1 is KGHSH and CDR2 is LQKENI. The CDR3 loop is CASSPEGNSPLHF. CDR3 sequence (DNA): TGTGCCAGCTCTCCCGAAGGGAATTCACCCCTCCACTTT.

This chain connects TRBV7-2 to TRBJ2-7; the match to TRBD1 covers 7 bases. Germline CDR1 and CDR2: SGHTA and FQGNSA. This CDR3 has 14 amino acids. With 2 bases clipped from V and 12 bases from J, the junction kept 13 bases outside the gene matches. The CDR3 loop is CASSLRGQGTPSYF. In DNA, the CDR3 is TGTGCCAGCAGCTTAAGGGGGCAAGGGACACCTTCGTACTTC.

V usage is TRBV28 and J usage is TRBJ2-3; D possibly corresponds to TRBD1 (6 bases). CDR1 and CDR2 from the germline V gene are MDHEN and SYDVKM. The V end was cut by 8 bases, the J end by 13 bases, with 28 bases between. This CDR3 contains 15 residues. Here the CDR3 reads CASFSPGQPLGREYF. Written as DNA, the CDR3 is TGTGCCAGCTTCTCCCCCGGACAGCCGTTGGGTAGGGAGTATTTT.

The rearrangement links TRBV11-2 to TRBJ1-1; no clear D gene. Per germline, CDR1 SGHAT and CDR2 FQNNGV. V lost 5 bases to trimming and J lost 4 bases, with 20 bases between them. CDR3 length equals 16 residues. CDR3 protein: CASSDVGFRAFTEAFF. The CDR3, as DNA: TGTGCCAGCAGCGATGTTGGTTTCCGCGCGTTCACTGAAGCTTTCTTT.

The sample holds a few counts of this clonotype. The rearrangement uses TRBV4-1 and TRBJ1-1; D is ambiguous. Germline CDR1 and CDR2: MGHRA and YSYEKL. This CDR3 has 13 amino acids. Trimming removed 8 bases at V and 1 base at J, with 11 bases between. This CDR3 reads CASGLIGNTEAFF. The DNA of the CDR3 is TGCGCCAGCGGGTTAATCGGGAACACTGAAGCTTTCTTT.

The chain has TRBV5-4 and TRBJ2-7; possible D gene TRBD1, 7 bases. This CDR3 has 14 amino acids. CDR1 is SGHNT, CDR2 YYREEE, per germline (reference sequence). Deletions cut 2 bases from V and 5 bases from J, with 14 bases between. The DNA for the CDR3 is TGTGCCAGCAGCTTCGGTGGCAGGGGGGACGAGCAGTACTTC. It translates to CASSFGGRGDEQYF.

The J gene is TRBJ1-1, the V gene TRBV20-1, with a possible D match to TRBD1 (5 bases). The CDR3 totals 15 residues. Germline CDR1 DFQATT, CDR2 SNEGSKA (reference sequence). V lost 3 bases and J 0 bases, leaving 14 bases between the germline ends. The CDR3 DNA follows: TGCAGTGCTAGTAGCCTACAGGAATTGAACACTGAAGCTTTCTTT. It specifies CSASSLQELNTEAFF.

The chain carries TRBV20-1 and TRBJ2-1; 11 nucleotides align to TRBD2. This CDR3 is built from 16 residues. V shed 0 bases and J 7 bases; nucleotides not matched to a gene: 8. In germline, CDR1 is DFQATT, CDR2 SNEGSKA (reference sequence). CDR3 protein: CSAREPTSGGRNEQFF. DNA for the CDR3: TGCAGTGCTAGAGAGCCAACTAGCGGGGGAAGGAATGAGCAGTTCTTC.

This clonotype is a singleton in its sample. The rearrangement joins TRBV5-4 to TRBJ2-1; no definite D call. Trimming took 4 bases from V and 4 from J, leaving 15 bases between them. CDR1 SGHNT and CDR2 YYREEE come from the germline V gene (reference sequence). This CDR3 is 15 amino acids long. As DNA, the CDR3 is TGTGCCAGCAGCCCCCCCGGCAGGACGTACAATGAGCAGTTCTTC. Protein: CASSPPGRTYNEQFF. The full variable domain, rest sourced from reference TRBV5-4 and TRBJ2-1, is ETGVTQSPTHLIKTRGQQVTLRCSSQSGHNTVSWYQQALGQGPQFIFQYYREEENGRGNFPPRFSGLQFPNYSSELNVNALELDDSALYLCASSPPGRTYNEQFFGPGTRLTVL.

In this sample, this clonotype turned up a few times. V usage is TRBV6-2 or TRBV6-3 and J usage is TRBJ1-5; D uncertain. The CDR3 loop spans 12 amino acids. V gave up 3 bases and J gave up 9 bases, with 9 bases separating them. Looked up from germline, CDR1 is MNHEY and CDR2 is SVGEGT. DNA of the CDR3: TGTGCCAGCAGTTATCTTGTGGGGCCCCAGCATTTT. The encoded protein is CASSYLVGPQHF.

This clonotype was observed a handful of times. The J gene is TRBJ1-2, the V gene TRBV7-2; D unclear. The CDR3 contains 13 residues. CDR1 SGHTA and CDR2 FQGNSA come from the germline V gene. V was pared by 4 bases and J by 11 bases, with 17 bases between. The CDR3 nucleotides are TGTGCCAGCAGCTCTCAAGTACCACAGCCTTACACCTTC. Translated: CASSSQVPQPYTF. Full variable domain (outside the CDR3, taken from reference TRBV7-2 and TRBJ1-2): GAGVSQSPSNKVTEKGKDVELRCDPISGHTALYWYRQSLGQGLEFLIYFQGNSAPDKSGLPSDRFSAERTGGSVSTLTIQRTQQEDSAVYLCASSSQVPQPYTFGSGTRLTVV.

J is TRBJ2-7 and V is TRBV7-2, with TRBD2 matching over 11 bases. CDR3 size: 16 residues. Per germline, CDR1 SGHTA and CDR2 FQGNSA. The V segment lost 2 bases and the J segment 3 bases; nucleotides outside the gene matches: 6. CDR3 DNA sequence: TGTGCCAGCAGCTTACGTAGCGGGGGGGGAATCTACGAGCAGTACTTC. It translates to CASSLRSGGGIYEQYF.

V and J are TRBV6-1 and TRBJ2-7, with D maybe TRBD2 (5 bases). From germline, CDR1 is MNHNS and CDR2 SASEGT. The ends were cut back, 6 bases at V and 3 bases at J, with 18 bases in the middle. The CDR3 spans 15 residues. In DNA form, the CDR3 reads TGTGCCAGCAGCTTACCAAACAGCGACTACTACGAGCAGTACTTC. Protein: CASSLPNSDYYEQYF.

The gene calls are TRBV7-2 and TRBJ2-7, with TRBD2 identical over 10 bases. V trimming: 1 base; J trimming: 3 bases; junction bases outside the gene matches: 3. The CDR3 spans 15 residues. Germline CDR1 is SGHTA and CDR2 is FQGNSA. CDR3 residues: CASSLELAGDYEQYF. The CDR3 DNA follows: TGTGCCAGCAGCTTAGAGCTAGCGGGAGACTACGAGCAGTACTTC.

The J gene is TRBJ1-3, the V gene TRBV28; unclear D gene. This CDR3 contains 15 residues. The ends were cut back, 2 bases at V and 0 bases at J, with 8 bases in the middle. CDR1 and CDR2 (germline): MDHEN, SYDVKM. The CDR3 DNA sequence: TGTGCCAGCAGTTTAGGTGGCCTCTCTGGAAACACCATATATTTT. Amino acids: CASSLGGLSGNTIYF.